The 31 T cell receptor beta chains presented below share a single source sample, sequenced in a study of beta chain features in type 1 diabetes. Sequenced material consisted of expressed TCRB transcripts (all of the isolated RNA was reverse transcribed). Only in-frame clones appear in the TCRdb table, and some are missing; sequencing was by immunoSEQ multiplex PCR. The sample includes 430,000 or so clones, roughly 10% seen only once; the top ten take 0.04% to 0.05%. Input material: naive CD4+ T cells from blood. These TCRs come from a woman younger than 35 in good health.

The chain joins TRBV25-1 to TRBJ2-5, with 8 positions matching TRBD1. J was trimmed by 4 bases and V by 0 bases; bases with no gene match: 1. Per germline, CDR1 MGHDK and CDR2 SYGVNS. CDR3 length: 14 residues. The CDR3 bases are TGTGCCAGCAGTGAATACACAGGGGGAGAGACCCAGTACTTC. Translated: CASSEYTGGETQYF.

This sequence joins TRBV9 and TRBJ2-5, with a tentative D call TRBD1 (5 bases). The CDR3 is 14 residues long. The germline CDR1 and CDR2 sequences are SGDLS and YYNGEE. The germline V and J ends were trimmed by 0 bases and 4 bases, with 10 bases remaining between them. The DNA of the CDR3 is TGTGCCAGCAGCGTAGGACAGCAACCAGAGACCCAGTACTTC. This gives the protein CASSVGQQPETQYF.

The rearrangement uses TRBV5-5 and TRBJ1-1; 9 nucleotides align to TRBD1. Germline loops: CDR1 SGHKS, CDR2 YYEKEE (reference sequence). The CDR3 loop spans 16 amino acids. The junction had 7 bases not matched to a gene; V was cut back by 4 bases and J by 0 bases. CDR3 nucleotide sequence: TGTGCCAGCAGCCCCTGGAGGGACAGGGTGAACACTGAAGCTTTCTTT. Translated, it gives CASSPWRDRVNTEAFF.

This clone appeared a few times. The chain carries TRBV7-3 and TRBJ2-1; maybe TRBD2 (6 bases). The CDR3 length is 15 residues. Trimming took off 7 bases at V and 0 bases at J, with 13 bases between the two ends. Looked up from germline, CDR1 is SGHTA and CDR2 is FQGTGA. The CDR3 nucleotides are TGTGCCAGCACAAGCGGGCCTAGCTCCTACAATGAGCAGTTCTTC. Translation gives CASTSGPSSYNEQFF.

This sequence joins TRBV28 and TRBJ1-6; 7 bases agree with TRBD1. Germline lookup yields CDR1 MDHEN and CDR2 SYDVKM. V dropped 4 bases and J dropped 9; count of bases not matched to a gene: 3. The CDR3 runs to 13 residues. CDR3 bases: TGTGCCAGCAGTTCCTACAGGGGTTCACCCCTCCACTTT. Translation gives CASSSYRGSPLHF.

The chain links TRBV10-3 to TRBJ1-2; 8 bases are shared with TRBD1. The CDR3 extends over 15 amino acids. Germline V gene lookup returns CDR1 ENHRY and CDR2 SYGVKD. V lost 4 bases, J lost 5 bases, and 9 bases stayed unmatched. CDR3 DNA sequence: TGTGCCATCAGTGGCGGACAGGGAATGGGGTATGGCTACACCTTC. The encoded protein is CAISGGQGMGYGYTF.

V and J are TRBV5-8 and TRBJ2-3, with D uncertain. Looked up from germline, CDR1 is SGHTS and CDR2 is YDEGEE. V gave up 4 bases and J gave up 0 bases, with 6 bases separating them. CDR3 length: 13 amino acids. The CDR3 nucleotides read TGTGCCAGCAGCGTGGACAGCACAGATACGCAGTATTTT. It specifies CASSVDSTDTQYF.

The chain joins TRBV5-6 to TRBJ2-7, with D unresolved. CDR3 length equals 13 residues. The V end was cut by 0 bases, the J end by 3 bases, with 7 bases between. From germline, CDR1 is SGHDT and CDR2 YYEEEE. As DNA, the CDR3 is TGTGCCAGCAGCTTGGGACAAGTCTACGAGCAGTACTTC. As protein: CASSLGQVYEQYF.

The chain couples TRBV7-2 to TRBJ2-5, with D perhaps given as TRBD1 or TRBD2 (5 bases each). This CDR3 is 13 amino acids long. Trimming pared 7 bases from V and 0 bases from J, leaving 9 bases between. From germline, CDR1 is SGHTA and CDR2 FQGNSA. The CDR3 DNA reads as TGTGCCAGCACCGGGGCCCACCAAGAGACCCAGTACTTC. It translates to CASTGAHQETQYF.

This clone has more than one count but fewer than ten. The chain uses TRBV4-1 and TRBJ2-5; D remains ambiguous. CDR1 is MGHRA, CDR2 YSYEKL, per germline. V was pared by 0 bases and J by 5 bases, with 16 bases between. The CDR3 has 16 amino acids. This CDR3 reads CASSQDRGRKTETQYF. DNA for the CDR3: TGCGCCAGCAGCCAAGATCGCGGTCGAAAGACGGAGACCCAGTACTTC.

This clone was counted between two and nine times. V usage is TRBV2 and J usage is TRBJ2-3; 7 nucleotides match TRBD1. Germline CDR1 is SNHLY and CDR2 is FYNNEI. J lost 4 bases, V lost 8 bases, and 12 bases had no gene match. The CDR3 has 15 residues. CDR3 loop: CASLVGDSGADTQYF. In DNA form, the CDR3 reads TGTGCCAGCCTGGTCGGGGACAGCGGCGCAGATACGCAGTATTTT.

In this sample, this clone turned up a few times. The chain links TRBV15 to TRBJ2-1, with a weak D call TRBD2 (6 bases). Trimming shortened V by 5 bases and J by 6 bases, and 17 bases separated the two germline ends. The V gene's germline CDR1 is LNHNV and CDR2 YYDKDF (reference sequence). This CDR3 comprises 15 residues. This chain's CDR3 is CATSRGGGSINEQFF. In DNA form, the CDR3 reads TGTGCCACCAGCCGAGGAGGAGGGAGTATCAATGAGCAGTTCTTC.

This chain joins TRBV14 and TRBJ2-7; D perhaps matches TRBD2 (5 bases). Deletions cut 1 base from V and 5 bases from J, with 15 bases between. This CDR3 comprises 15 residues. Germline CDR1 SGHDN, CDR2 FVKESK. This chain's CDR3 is CASSQAGWMEDEQYF. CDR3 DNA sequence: TGTGCCAGCAGCCAAGCGGGGTGGATGGAGGACGAGCAGTACTTC.

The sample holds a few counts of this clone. The chain's CDR3 is CASSLNSGRTDTQYF. CDR3 nucleotides: TGTGCCAGCAGCTTAAATAGCGGGCGCACAGATACGCAGTATTTT. The chain recombines TRBV7-9 with TRBJ2-3; 7 bases are a match to TRBD2. V gave up 2 bases and J gave up 1 base; unmatched junction bases: 3. Germline V gene sequence: CDR1 SEHNR, CDR2 FQNEAQ (reference sequence). CDR3 size: 15 residues.

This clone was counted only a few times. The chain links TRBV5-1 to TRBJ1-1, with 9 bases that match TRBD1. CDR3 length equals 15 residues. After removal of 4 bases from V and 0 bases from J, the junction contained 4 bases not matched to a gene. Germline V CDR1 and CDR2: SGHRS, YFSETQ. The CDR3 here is CASSQGTGMNTEAFF. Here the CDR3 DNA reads TGCGCCAGCAGCCAGGGGACAGGGATGAACACTGAAGCTTTCTTT.

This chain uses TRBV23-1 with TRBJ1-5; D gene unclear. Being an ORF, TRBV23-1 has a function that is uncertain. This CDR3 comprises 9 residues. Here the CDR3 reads CRFNQPQHF. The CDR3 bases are TGCCGATTCAATCAGCCCCAGCATTTT.

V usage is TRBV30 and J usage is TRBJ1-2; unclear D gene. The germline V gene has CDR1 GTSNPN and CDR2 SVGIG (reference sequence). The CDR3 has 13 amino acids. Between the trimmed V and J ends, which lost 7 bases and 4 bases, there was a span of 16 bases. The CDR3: CASTPGRVYGYTF. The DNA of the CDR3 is TGTGCCTCTACGCCGGGCCGGGTCTATGGCTACACCTTC.

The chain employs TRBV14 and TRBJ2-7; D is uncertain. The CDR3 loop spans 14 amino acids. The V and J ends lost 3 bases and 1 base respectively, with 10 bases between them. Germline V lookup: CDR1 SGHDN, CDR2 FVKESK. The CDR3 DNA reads TGTGCCAGCAGCCACATACACGGATCCTACGAGCAGTACGTC. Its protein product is CASSHIHGSYEQYV.

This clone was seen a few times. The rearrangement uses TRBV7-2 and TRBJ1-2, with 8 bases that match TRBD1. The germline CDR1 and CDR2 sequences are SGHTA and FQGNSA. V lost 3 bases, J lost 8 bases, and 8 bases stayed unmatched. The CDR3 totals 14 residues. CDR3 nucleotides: TGTGCCAGCAGCTTCCCGGGACAGGTGGGCGGCTACACCTTC. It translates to CASSFPGQVGGYTF.

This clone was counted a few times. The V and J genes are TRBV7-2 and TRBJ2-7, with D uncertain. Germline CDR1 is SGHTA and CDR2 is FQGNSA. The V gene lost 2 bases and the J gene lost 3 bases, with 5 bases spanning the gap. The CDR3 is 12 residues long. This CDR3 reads CASSLSGYEQYV. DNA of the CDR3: TGTGCCAGCAGCTTATCTGGCTACGAGCAGTACGTC.

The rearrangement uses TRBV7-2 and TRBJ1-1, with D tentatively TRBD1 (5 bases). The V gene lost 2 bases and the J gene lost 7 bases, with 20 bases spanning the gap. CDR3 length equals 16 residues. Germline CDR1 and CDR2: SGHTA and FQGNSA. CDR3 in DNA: TGTGCCAGCAGCTTAACTCCACAAATTCGAGGGGTTGAAGCTTTCTTT. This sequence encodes CASSLTPQIRGVEAFF.

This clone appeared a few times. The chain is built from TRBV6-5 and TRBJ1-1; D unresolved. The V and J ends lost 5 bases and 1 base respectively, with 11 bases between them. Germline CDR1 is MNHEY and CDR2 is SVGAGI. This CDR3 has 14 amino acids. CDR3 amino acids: CASSPLGRNTEAFF. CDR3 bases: TGTGCCAGCAGTCCCCTAGGCAGGAACACTGAAGCTTTCTTT.

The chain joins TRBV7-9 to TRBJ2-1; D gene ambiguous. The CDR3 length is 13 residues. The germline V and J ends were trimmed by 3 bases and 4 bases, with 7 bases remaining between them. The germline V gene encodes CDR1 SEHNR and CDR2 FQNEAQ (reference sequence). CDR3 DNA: TGTGCCAGCAGCTTTTACGGGTACAATGAGCAGTTCTTC. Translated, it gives CASSFYGYNEQFF.

The CDR3 spells CASSLSAASSYEQYF. DNA of the CDR3: TGCGCCAGCAGCTTGTCAGCCGCGTCCTCCTACGAGCAGTACTTC. This chain links TRBV5-1 with TRBJ2-7; no clear D gene. CDR1 SGHRS and CDR2 YFSETQ come from the germline V gene. The V end was cut by 1 base, the J end by 0 bases, with 11 bases between. The CDR3 totals 15 residues.

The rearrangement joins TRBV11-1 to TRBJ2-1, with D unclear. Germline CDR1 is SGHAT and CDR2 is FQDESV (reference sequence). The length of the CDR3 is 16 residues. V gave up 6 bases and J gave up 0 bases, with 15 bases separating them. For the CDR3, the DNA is TGTGCCAGCAGGGATACAAGCTACCGCTCCTACAATGAGCAGTTCTTC. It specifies CASRDTSYRSYNEQFF.

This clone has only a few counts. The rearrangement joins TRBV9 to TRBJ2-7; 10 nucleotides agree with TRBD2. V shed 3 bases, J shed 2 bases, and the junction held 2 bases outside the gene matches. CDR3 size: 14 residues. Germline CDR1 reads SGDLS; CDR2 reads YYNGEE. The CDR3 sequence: CASSAGLATYEQYF. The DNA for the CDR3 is TGTGCCAGCAGCGCGGGACTAGCGACCTACGAGCAGTACTTC.

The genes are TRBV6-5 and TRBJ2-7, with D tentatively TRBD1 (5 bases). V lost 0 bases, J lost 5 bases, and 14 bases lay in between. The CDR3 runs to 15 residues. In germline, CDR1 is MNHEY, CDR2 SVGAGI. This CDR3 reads CASSYSGRFWDEQYF. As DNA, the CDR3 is TGTGCCAGCAGTTACTCGGGGCGTTTCTGGGACGAGCAGTACTTC.

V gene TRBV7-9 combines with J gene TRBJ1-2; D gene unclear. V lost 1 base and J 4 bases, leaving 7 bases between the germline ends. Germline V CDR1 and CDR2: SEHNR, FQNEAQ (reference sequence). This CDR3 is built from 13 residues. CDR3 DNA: TGTGCCAGCAGCTTAGACAGACTCTATGGCTACACCTTC. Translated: CASSLDRLYGYTF. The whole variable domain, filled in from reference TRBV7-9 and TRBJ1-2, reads DTGVSQNPRHKITKRGQNVTFRCDPISEHNRLYWYRQTLGQGPEFLTYFQNEAQLEKSRLLSDRFSAERPKGSFSTLEIQRTEQGDSAMYLCASSLDRLYGYTFGSGTRLTVV.

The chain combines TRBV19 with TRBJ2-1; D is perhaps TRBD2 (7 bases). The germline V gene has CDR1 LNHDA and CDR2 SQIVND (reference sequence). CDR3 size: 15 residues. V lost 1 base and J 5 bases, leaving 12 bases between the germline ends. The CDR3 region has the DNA TGTGCCAGTAGTATAGCGGGGGGCCGGAACAATGAGCAGTTCTTC. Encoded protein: CASSIAGGRNNEQFF.

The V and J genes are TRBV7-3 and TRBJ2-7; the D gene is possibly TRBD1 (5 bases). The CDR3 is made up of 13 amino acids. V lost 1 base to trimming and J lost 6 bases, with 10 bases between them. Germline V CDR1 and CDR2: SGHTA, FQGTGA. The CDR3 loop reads CASSLRSGFEQYF. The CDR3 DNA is TGTGCCAGCAGCTTAAGATCAGGGTTCGAGCAGTACTTC.

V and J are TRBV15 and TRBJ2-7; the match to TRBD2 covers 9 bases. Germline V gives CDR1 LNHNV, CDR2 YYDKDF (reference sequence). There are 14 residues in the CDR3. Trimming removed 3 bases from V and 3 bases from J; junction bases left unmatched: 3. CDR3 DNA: TGTGCCACCAGCAGCCAGACTAGCGGCTACGAGCAGTACTTC. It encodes CATSSQTSGYEQYF.